A selection of T cell receptor beta chains follows, all from one sample in a study of long-term antiretroviral therapy in people with HIV. Assay: immunoSEQ multiplex PCR; the TCRdb copy retains only in-frame clones and omits some. The data contain approximately 17,000 clones, 80% to 90% of them seen just once; the ten biggest clones take up roughly 18%. The sample consisted of unsorted PBMCs, taken 0.6 years after starting antiretroviral therapy. Every receptor here comes from a woman between 18 and 29 years old with HIV. CDR3s include the opening cysteine and the closing phenylalanine or tryptophan. D genes are given only for firm matches. Where a row states a size, it is once, few, many or the class of an expanded clone; other rows omit it.

TRBV4-1	-	-	TRBJ2-3	CASSQEGSPGTDTQYF	TGCGCCAGCAGCCAAGAAGGCAGTCCCGGCACAGATACGCAGTATTTT
TRBV5-6	-	-	TRBJ1-5	CASSLNNQPQHF	TGTGCCAGCAGCTTGAACAATCAGCCCCAGCATTTT
TRBV19	-	once	TRBJ2-7	CASSMPSDYEQYF	TGTGCCAGTAGTATGCCCAGCGACTACGAGCAGTACTTC
TRBV28	TRBD1	-	TRBJ2-2	CASSSGDELKNRGRGTGELFF	TGTGCCAGCAGTTCTGGAGACGAACTAAAAAACAGGGGGCGCGGCACCGGGGAGCTGTTTTTT
TRBV5-1	TRBD2	-	TRBJ2-5	CASSVGLAGDETQYF	TGCGCCAGCAGCGTGGGACTAGCGGGAGATGAGACCCAGTACTTC
TRBV29-1	-	-	TRBJ2-7	CSVTETYEQYF	TGCAGCGTGACTGAAACCTACGAGCAGTACTTC
TRBV6-5	-	few	TRBJ2-2	CASRAPRSAGELFF	TGTGCCAGCAGAGCCCCTAGAAGCGCCGGGGAGCTGTTTTTT
TRBV5-1	TRBD1	-	TRBJ1-1	CASRTGENTEAFF	TGCGCCAGCCGGACAGGGGAAAACACTGAAGCTTTCTTT
TRBV5-6	-	-	TRBJ1-4	CASSLGQGGEKLFF	TGTGCCAGCAGCTTGGGGCAGGGTGGCGAAAAACTGTTTTTT
TRBV6-1	TRBD1	-	TRBJ2-1	CASSEPGQVGNEQFF	TGTGCCAGCAGTGAACCAGGACAGGTTGGAAATGAGCAGTTCTTC
TRBV13	TRBD1	medium-sized	TRBJ2-2	CASSSPPEGAHAGELFF	TGTGCCAGCAGCTCGCCCCCAGAGGGGGCGCACGCCGGGGAGCTGTTTTTT
TRBV9	-	-	TRBJ2-1	CASSVGHQGKNEQFF	TGTGCCAGCAGCGTAGGTCACCAAGGGAAAAATGAGCAGTTCTTC
TRBV6-5	-	-	TRBJ1-5	CASSPGHRAQPQHF	TGTGCCAGCAGTCCGGGACACCGGGCCCAGCCCCAGCATTTT
TRBV10-3	-	-	TRBJ1-2	CATEGGRNGGYTF	TGTGCCACCGAGGGGGGGCGGAATGGTGGCTACACCTTC
TRBV9	-	-	TRBJ1-2	CASSVGGSFNYGYTF	TGTGCCAGCAGCGTAGGCGGTTCGTTTAACTATGGCTACACCTTC
TRBV19	-	-	TRBJ2-2	CASSPQGADGGIKGELFF	TGTGCCAGTAGTCCCCAAGGAGCCGACGGGGGTATTAAGGGGGAGCTGTTTTTT
TRBV4-2	TRBD2	-	TRBJ2-1	CASSQGPGLGKGEQFF	TGTGCCAGCAGCCAAGGACCGGGACTAGGTAAGGGTGAGCAGTTCTTC
TRBV19	-	once	TRBJ2-7	CASSKTNYEQYF	TGTGCCAGTAGTAAGACAAACTACGAGCAGTACTTC
TRBV28	TRBD1	once	TRBJ2-7	CASTKIRGRWDEQYF	TGTGCCAGCACCAAGATCAGGGGGCGCTGGGACGAGCAGTACTTC
TRBV9	-	-	TRBJ2-3	CASSAQVSGDTQYF	TGTGCCAGCAGCGCTCAGGTTTCTGGAGATACGCAGTATTTT
TRBV6-5	TRBD1	-	TRBJ2-3	CASRWTGASTDTQYF	TGTGCCAGCAGGTGGACAGGGGCTAGCACAGATACGCAGTATTTT
TRBV29-1	-	-	TRBJ1-2	CSVAGGYGYTF	TGCAGCGTTGCAGGAGGCTATGGCTACACCTTC
TRBV7-9	TRBD2	-	TRBJ2-5	CASSGRTFQETQYF	TGTGCCTCCAGCGGGAGGACCTTCCAAGAGACCCAGTACTTC
TRBV28	-	-	TRBJ2-7	CASSVAETTPYEQYF	TGTGCCAGCAGTGTCGCAGAGACAACCCCCTACGAGCAGTACTTC
TRBV5-1	-	-	TRBJ2-5	CASSRANRQKETQYF	TGCGCCAGCAGCCGAGCTAACCGACAGAAAGAGACCCAGTACTTC
TRBV2	-	-	TRBJ1-1	CASSPVTNTEAFF	TGTGCCAGCTCCCCAGTGACGAACACTGAAGCTTTCTTT
TRBV9	-	-	TRBJ2-2	CASSVGTDTGELFF	TGTGCCAGCAGCGTAGGCACAGACACCGGGGAGCTGTTTTTT
TRBV5-1	-	-	TRBJ1-4	CASRGGPDEKLFF	TGCGCCAGCAGGGGGGGACCGGATGAAAAACTGTTTTTT
TRBV7-9	-	-	TRBJ2-3	CASSNVGAGLTDTQYF	TGTGCCAGCAGCAATGTCGGGGCAGGACTTACAGATACGCAGTATTTT
TRBV7-9	-	-	TRBJ1-4	CASSNRGQLEKLFF	TGTGCCAGCAGCAATCGGGGACAACTTGAAAAACTGTTTTTT
TRBV18	-	-	TRBJ2-7	CASSPPGGLNYEQYF	TGTGCCAGCTCACCACCCGGGGGGCTAAACTACGAGCAGTACTTC
TRBV29-1	TRBD1	few	TRBJ2-7	CSVEDRRSGTVYEQYF	TGCAGCGTTGAAGACCGCCGTTCAGGGACAGTCTACGAGCAGTACTTC
TRBV29-1	TRBD1	-	TRBJ1-4	CSARQGSGEKLFF	TGCAGCGCTAGACAGGGTTCAGGTGAAAAACTGTTTTTT
TRBV19	-	-	TRBJ1-1	CASSIGITEAFF	TGTGCCAGTAGTATAGGAATCACTGAAGCTTTCTTT
TRBV7-2	-	once	TRBJ2-6	CASISVSGANVLTF	TGTGCCAGCATTAGCGTCTCTGGGGCCAACGTCCTGACTTTC
TRBV5-1	TRBD1	once	TRBJ2-1	CASRRQGADNEQFF	TGCGCCAGCAGGCGTCAGGGGGCCGACAATGAGCAGTTCTTC
TRBV11-1	-	-	TRBJ2-7	CASSLPSVGRNEQYF	TGTGCCAGCAGCCTACCCTCCGTGGGTAGGAACGAGCAGTACTTC
TRBV11-2	-	-	TRBJ2-1	CASSLDRGAREQFF	TGTGCCAGCAGCTTAGATCGGGGGGCACGTGAGCAGTTCTTC
TRBV11-2	-	-	TRBJ2-2	CASSLVGKNTGELFF	TGTGCCAGCAGCCTAGTAGGGAAAAACACCGGGGAGCTGTTTTTT
TRBV7-3	-	-	TRBJ1-1	CASSLNPAVTEAFF	TGTGCCAGCAGCTTAAACCCGGCGGTGACTGAAGCTTTCTTT
TRBV4-1	-	-	TRBJ2-7	CASSQDSQGGSYEQYF	TGCGCCAGCAGCCAAGATTCTCAGGGAGGTTCCTACGAGCAGTACTTC
TRBV29-1	-	few	TRBJ2-7	CSGRVGGYEQYF	TGCAGCGGCCGTGTAGGGGGCTACGAGCAGTACTTC
TRBV18	TRBD2	-	TRBJ2-5	CASSPGGDTKTQYF	TGTGCCAGCTCACCCGGGGGGGATACGAAGACCCAGTACTTC
TRBV4-3	TRBD1	-	TRBJ1-5	CASSQGPPSTGNQPQHF	TGCGCCAGCAGCCAAGGACCACCATCGACAGGGAATCAGCCCCAGCATTTT
TRBV7-9	-	-	TRBJ2-7	CASSFLEVVYEQYF	TGTGCCAGCAGCTTTTTAGAGGTGGTCTACGAGCAGTACTTC
TRBV9	-	-	TRBJ2-1	CASSVKFGVSNEQFF	TGTGCCAGCAGCGTAAAATTTGGCGTCTCCAATGAGCAGTTCTTC
TRBV5-4	-	-	TRBJ1-1	CASSLNRADVEAFF	TGTGCCAGCAGCTTGAACAGGGCGGACGTTGAAGCTTTCTTT
TRBV2	-	few	TRBJ2-7	CASYRSGLTSYEQYF	TGTGCCAGCTACAGGAGCGGGCTGACCTCCTACGAGCAGTACTTC
TRBV5-1	-	-	TRBJ1-6	CASSLGRGPLHF	TGCGCCAGCAGCTTGGGGCGGGGGCCCCTCCACTTT
TRBV19	-	-	TRBJ1-5	CASSPPVWARQPQHF	TGTGCCAGTAGTCCTCCCGTTTGGGCCCGACAGCCCCAGCATTTT
TRBV2	TRBD2	-	TRBJ2-7	CASLRAGEKDEQYF	TGTGCCAGCCTTCGAGCGGGGGAGAAGGACGAGCAGTACTTC
TRBV6-5	TRBD1	-	TRBJ1-1	CASSYYSDRGNTEAFF	TGTGCCAGCAGTTACTATTCGGACAGGGGGAACACTGAAGCTTTCTTT
TRBV6-1	-	-	TRBJ1-1	CASSERRGNTEAFF	TGTGCCAGCAGTGAAAGGAGGGGGAACACTGAAGCTTTCTTT
TRBV5-8	-	-	TRBJ2-1	CASSNTYSGDEQFF	TGTGCCAGCAGCAATACCTACTCGGGGGATGAGCAGTTCTTC
TRBV18	TRBD1	-	TRBJ2-5	CASSRTGAQETQYF	TGTGCCAGCTCCCGAACAGGGGCCCAAGAGACCCAGTACTTC
TRBV27	TRBD1	-	TRBJ2-6	CASGDRAGVLTF	TGTGCCAGCGGGGACAGGGCTGGCGTCCTGACTTTC
TRBV29-1	-	-	TRBJ2-3	CSVEDLGQLDQTQYF	TGCAGCGTTGAAGATCTCGGACAGTTGGATCAGACGCAGTATTTT
TRBV7-8	TRBD1	-	TRBJ2-5	CASSLGGQGNWETQYF	TGTGCCAGCAGCTTAGGAGGACAGGGGAATTGGGAGACCCAGTACTTC
TRBV28	-	-	TRBJ2-7	CASSLTRLRAYEQYF	TGTGCCAGCAGTTTAACCCGACTTAGGGCGTACGAGCAGTACTTC